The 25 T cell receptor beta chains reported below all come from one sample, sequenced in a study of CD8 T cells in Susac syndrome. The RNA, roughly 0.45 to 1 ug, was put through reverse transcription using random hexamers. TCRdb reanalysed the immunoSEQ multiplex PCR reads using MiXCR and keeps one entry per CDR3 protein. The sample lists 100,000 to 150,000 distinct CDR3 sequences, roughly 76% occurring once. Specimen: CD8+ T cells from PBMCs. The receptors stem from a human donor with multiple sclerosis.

The CDR3 protein is CASSPPTGTTDTQYF. Here the CDR3 DNA reads TGTGCCAGCAGCCCCCCGACAGGGACAACAGATACGCAGTATTTT. The chain employs TRBV7-9 and TRBJ2-3, with 7 bases lining up with TRBD1. Trimming took 5 bases from V and 3 from J; bases not matched to a gene: 8. CDR3 length: 15 residues. Germline V CDR1 and CDR2: SEHNR, FQNEAQ (reference sequence).

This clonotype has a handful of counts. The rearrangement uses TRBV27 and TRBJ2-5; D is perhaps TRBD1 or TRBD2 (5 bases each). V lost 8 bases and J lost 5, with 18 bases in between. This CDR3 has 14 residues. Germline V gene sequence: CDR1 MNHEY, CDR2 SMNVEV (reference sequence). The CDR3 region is CASQAGTLGETQYF. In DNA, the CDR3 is TGTGCCAGCCAAGCCGGGACCTTGGGGGAGACCCAGTACTTC.

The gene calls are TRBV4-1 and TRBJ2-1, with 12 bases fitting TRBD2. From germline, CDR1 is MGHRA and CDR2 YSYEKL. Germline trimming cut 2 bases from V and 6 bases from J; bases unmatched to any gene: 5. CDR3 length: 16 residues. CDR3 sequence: CASSQMGLAGSNEQFF. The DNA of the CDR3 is TGCGCCAGCAGCCAAATGGGACTAGCGGGTTCCAATGAGCAGTTCTTC.

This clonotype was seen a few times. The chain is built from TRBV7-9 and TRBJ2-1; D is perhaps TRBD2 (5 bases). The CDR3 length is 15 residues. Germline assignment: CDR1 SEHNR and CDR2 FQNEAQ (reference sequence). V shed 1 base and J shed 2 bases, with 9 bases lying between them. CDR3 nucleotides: TGTGCCAGCAGCTTAGATGGGAGACCCTACAATGAGCAGTTCTTC. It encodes CASSLDGRPYNEQFF.

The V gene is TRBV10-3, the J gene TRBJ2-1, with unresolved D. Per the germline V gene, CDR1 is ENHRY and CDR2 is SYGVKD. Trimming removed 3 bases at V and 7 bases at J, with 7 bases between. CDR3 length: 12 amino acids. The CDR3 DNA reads TGTGCCATCAGTGATAGGGTTAATGAGCAGTTCTTC. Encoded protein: CAISDRVNEQFF.

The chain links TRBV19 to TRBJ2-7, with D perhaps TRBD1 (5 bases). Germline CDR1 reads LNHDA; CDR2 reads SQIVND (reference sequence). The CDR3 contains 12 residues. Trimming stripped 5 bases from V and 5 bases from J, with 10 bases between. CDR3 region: CASSQGQHEQYF. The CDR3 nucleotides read TGTGCCAGTAGTCAAGGACAACACGAGCAGTACTTC.

Here the CDR3 DNA reads TGCGCCAGCAGCCAAGAAAGATCGGACAGGAGCAATGAGCAGTTCTTC. Its protein is CASSQERSDRSNEQFF. The chain recombines TRBV4-1 with TRBJ2-1; 7 nucleotides line up with TRBD1. V shed 0 bases and J 6 bases; nucleotides not matched to a gene: 8. From germline, CDR1 is MGHRA and CDR2 YSYEKL. CDR3 size: 16 residues.

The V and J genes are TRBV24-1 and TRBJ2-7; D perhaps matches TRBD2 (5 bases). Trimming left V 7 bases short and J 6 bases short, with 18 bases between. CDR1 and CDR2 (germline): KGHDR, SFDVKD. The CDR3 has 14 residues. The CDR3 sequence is CATRPPQAGVEQYV. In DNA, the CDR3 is TGTGCCACCAGGCCCCCTCAGGCCGGGGTCGAGCAGTACGTC.

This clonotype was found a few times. The CDR3 sequence: CASSLRQGDQPQHF. DNA for the CDR3: TGTGCCAGCAGTTTACGGCAGGGCGATCAGCCCCAGCATTTT. This chain connects TRBV27 to TRBJ1-5, with a tentative D call TRBD1 (5 bases). Germline V CDR1 and CDR2: MNHEY, SMNVEV (reference sequence). This CDR3 is built from 14 residues. The ends were cut back, 2 bases at V and 5 bases at J, with 10 bases in the middle.

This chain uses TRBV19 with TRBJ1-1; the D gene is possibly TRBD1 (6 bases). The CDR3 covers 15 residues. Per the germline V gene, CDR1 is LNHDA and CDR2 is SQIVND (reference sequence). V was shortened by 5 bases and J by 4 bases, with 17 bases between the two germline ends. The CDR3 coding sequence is TGTGCCAGTAGTGTCTCTCCGGGACACCTCACTGAAGCTTTCTTT. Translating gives CASSVSPGHLTEAFF.

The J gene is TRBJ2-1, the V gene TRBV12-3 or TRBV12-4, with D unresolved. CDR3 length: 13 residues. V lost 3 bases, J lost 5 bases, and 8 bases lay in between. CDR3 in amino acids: CASSLYTNNEQFF. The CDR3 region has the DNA TGTGCCAGCAGTTTGTATACGAACAATGAGCAGTTCTTC.

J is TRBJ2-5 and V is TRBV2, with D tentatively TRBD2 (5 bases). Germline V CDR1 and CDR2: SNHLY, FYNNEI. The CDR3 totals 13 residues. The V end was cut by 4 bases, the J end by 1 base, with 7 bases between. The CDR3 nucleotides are TGTGCCAGCAGTGGGGGAGTCCAAGAGACCCAGTACTTC. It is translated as CASSGGVQETQYF.

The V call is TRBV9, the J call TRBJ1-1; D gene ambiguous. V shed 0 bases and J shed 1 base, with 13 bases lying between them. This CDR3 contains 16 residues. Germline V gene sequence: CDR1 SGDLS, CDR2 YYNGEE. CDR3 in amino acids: CASSVGLRSGNTEAFF. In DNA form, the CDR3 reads TGTGCCAGCAGCGTAGGTTTGAGGTCTGGGAACACTGAAGCTTTCTTT.

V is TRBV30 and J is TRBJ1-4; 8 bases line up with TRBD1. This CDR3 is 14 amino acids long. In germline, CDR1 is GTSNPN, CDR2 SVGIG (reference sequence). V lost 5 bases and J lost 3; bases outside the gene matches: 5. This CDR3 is CAWDRGNPNEKLFF. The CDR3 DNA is TGTGCCTGGGACAGGGGAAATCCTAATGAAAAACTGTTTTTT.

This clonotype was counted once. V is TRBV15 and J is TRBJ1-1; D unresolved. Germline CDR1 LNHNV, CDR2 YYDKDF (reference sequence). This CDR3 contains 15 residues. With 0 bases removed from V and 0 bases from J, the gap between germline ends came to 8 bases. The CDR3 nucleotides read TGTGCCACCAGCAGAGAGGGGATCATGAACACTGAAGCTTTCTTT. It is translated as CATSREGIMNTEAFF.

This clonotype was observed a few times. The CDR3: CASSLASGGTEAFF. For the CDR3, the DNA is TGTGCCAGCAGCTTAGCGTCCGGGGGCACTGAAGCTTTCTTT. The J gene is TRBJ1-1, the V gene TRBV7-9; weak D call: TRBD1 (5 bases). V gave up 0 bases and J gave up 4 bases, with 9 bases separating them. This CDR3 comprises 14 residues. Germline V gene data show CDR1 as SEHNR and CDR2 as FQNEAQ (reference sequence).

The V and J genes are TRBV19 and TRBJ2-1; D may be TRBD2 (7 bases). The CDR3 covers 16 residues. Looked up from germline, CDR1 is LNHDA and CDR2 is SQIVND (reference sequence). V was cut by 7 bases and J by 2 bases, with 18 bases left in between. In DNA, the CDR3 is TGTGCCAGTACTACACCTACGGGGGGCCCCTACAATGAGCAGTTCTTC. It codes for CASTTPTGGPYNEQFF. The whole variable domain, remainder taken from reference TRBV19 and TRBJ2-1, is DGGITQSPKYLFRKEGQNVTLSCEQNLNHDAMYWYRQDPGQGLRLIYYSQIVNDFQKGDIAEGYSVSREKKESFPLTVTSAQKNPTAFYLCASTTPTGGPYNEQFFGPGTRLTVL.

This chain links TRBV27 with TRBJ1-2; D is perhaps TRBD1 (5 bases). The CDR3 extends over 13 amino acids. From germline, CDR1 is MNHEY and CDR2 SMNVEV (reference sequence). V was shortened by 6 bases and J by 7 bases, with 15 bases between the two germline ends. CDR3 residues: CASSLGRRGGYTF. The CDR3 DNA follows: TGTGCCAGCAGCCTGGGACGGAGGGGTGGCTACACCTTC.

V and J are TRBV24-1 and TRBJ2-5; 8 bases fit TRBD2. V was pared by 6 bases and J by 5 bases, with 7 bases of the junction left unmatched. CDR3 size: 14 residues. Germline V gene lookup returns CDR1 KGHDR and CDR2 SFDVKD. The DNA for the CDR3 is TGTGCCACCAGTCGGGGGGGATTAACGGAGACCCAGTACTTC. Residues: CATSRGGLTETQYF.

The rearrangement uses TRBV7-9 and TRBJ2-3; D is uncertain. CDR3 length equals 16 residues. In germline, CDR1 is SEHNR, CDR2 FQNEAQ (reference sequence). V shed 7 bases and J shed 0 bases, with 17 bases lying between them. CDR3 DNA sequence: TGTGCCAGCACCCTTACATGGGGTTCTAGCACAGATACGCAGTATTTT. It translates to CASTLTWGSSTDTQYF.

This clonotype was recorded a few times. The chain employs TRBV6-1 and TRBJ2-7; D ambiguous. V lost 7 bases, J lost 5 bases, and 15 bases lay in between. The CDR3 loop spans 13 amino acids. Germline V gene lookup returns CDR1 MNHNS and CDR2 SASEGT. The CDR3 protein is CASNHGVRDEQYV. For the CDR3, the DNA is TGTGCCAGCAATCATGGGGTACGCGACGAGCAGTACGTC.

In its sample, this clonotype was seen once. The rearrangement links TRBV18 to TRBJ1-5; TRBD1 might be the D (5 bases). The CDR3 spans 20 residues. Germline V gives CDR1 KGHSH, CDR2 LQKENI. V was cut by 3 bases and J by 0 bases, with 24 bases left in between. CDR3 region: CASSPGVGIRDSYSNQPQHF. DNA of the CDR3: TGTGCCAGCTCACCCGGCGTGGGTATTCGTGACAGTTATAGCAATCAGCCCCAGCATTTT.

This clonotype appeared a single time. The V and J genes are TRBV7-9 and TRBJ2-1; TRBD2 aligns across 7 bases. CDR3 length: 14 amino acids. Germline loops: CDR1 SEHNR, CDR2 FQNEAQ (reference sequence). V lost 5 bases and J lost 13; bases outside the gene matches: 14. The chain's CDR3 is CASSPPGGWGGQFF. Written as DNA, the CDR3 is TGTGCCAGCAGCCCCCCCGGCGGTTGGGGGGGACAGTTCTTC.

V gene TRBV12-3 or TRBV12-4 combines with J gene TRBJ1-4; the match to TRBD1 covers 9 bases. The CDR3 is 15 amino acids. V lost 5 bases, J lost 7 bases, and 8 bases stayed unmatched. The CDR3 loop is CASSQDRGKIEKLFF. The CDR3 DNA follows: TGTGCCAGCAGTCAGGACAGGGGCAAGATTGAAAAACTGTTTTTT.

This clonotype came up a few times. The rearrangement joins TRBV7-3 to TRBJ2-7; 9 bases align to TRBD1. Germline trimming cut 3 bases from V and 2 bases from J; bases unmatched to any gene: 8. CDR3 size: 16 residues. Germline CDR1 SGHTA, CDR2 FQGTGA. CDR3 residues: CASSLTHRGLTYEQYV. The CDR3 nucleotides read TGTGCCAGCAGCTTGACACACAGGGGGCTTACCTACGAGCAGTACGTC.